The 8 T cell receptor beta chains presented below share a single source sample, sequenced in a study of blood T cell repertoires in COVID-19. The protocol was immunoSEQ multiplex PCR, while the TCRdb copy is restricted to in-frame clones and leaves out a portion. The profile shows 200,000 to 300,000 clones, 81% of them singletons. The sample consisted of peripheral blood. These receptors were obtained from a woman older than 75 with COVID-19, enrolled during active disease.

This clone was recorded once. The genes are TRBV6-4 and TRBJ1-2; 10 positions match TRBD1. The ends lost 5 bases at V and 8 bases at J; junction bases unmatched: 5. Germline V lookup: CDR1 MRHNA, CDR2 SNTAGT. The CDR3 length is 13 residues. The CDR3 loop is CASSPGTGEGYTF. In nucleotides, the CDR3 is TGTGCCAGCAGTCCCGGGACAGGGGAGGGCTACACCTTC.

V usage is TRBV3-1 (or the pseudogene TRBV3-2) and J usage is TRBJ1-6; 7 bases line up with TRBD1. After removal of 3 bases from V and 8 bases from J, the junction contained 4 bases not matched to a gene. The CDR3 extends over 14 amino acids. CDR1 LGHDT and CDR2 YNNKEL come from the germline V gene (reference sequence). This chain's CDR3 is CASSQWQGDSPLHF. As DNA, the CDR3 is TGTGCCAGCAGCCAGTGGCAGGGGGATTCACCCCTCCACTTT.

V and J are TRBV7-2 and TRBJ1-3; the D gene is possibly TRBD1 (6 bases). Deletions cut 2 bases from V and 4 bases from J, with 12 bases between. Germline V gene data show CDR1 as SGHTA and CDR2 as FQGNSA. The CDR3 loop spans 15 amino acids. CDR3: CASSLSGVQGNTIYF. The DNA of the CDR3 is TGTGCCAGCAGCTTATCAGGGGTGCAAGGAAACACCATATATTTT.

This clone was recorded only once. The chain combines TRBV18 with TRBJ1-2, with 8 bases lining up with TRBD1. Germline assignment: CDR1 KGHSH and CDR2 LQKENI. The CDR3 totals 15 residues. After removal of 4 bases from V and 6 bases from J, the junction contained 10 bases not matched to a gene. The CDR3 DNA reads TGTGCCAGCTCACTGTATGACAGGGGCAGGGATGGCTACACCTTC. Translated, it gives CASSLYDRGRDGYTF.

On this clone: The junction and the germline gene differ at one end; a read error may be behind it. The chain joins TRBV6-5 to TRBJ2-3, with 7 bases aligning to TRBD1. The CDR3 is 14 residues long. CDR1 is MNHEY, CDR2 SVGAGI, per germline. The CDR3 DNA reads as TGTGCCGGCAGCCGGACAGGAGTCACAGATACGCAGTATTTT. It is translated as CAGSRTGVTDTQYF.

The chain couples TRBV27 to TRBJ2-3; D not resolved. Germline lookup yields CDR1 MNHEY and CDR2 SMNVEV (reference sequence). The CDR3 length is 14 residues. V dropped 5 bases and J dropped 4 bases, with 13 bases sitting between them. This CDR3 reads CASSRVESPDTQYF. The CDR3 DNA is TGTGCCAGCAGTCGTGTAGAGTCCCCAGATACGCAGTATTTT.

The CDR3 DNA is TGTGCCAGCAGCATCTCCATGCGGCCCTGGGGCTACACCTTC. Amino acids: CASSISMRPWGYTF. V usage is TRBV5-4 and J usage is TRBJ1-2; no reliable D call. This CDR3 contains 14 residues. Germline V gene sequence: CDR1 SGHNT, CDR2 YYREEE (reference sequence). Trimming shortened V by 4 bases and J by 8 bases, and 18 bases separated the two germline ends.

The chain links TRBV5-1 to TRBJ1-2, with a weak D call TRBD1 (6 bases). From germline, CDR1 is SGHRS and CDR2 YFSETQ. The germline V and J ends were trimmed by 4 bases and 1 base, with 14 bases remaining between them. The CDR3 sequence is 15 residues long. CDR3 nucleotides: TGCGCCAGCAGCGTTGGACAGAGAGTTAACTATGGCTACACCTTC. This sequence encodes CASSVGQRVNYGYTF.